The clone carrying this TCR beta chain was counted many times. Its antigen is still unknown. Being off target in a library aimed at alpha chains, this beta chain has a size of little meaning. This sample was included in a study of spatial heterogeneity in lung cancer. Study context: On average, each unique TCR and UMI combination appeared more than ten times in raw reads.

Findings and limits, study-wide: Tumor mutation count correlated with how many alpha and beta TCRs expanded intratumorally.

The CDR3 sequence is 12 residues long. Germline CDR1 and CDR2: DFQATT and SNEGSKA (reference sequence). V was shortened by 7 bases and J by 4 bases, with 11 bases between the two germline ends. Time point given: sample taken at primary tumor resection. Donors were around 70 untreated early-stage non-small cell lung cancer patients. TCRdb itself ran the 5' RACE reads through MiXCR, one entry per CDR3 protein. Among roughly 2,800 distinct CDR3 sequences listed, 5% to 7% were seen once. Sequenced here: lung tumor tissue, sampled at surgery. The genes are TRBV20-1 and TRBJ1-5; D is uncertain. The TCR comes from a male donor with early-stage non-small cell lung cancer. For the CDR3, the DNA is TGCAGTGTTATGACGGATAATCAGCCCCAGCATTTT. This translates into CSVMTDNQPQHF.